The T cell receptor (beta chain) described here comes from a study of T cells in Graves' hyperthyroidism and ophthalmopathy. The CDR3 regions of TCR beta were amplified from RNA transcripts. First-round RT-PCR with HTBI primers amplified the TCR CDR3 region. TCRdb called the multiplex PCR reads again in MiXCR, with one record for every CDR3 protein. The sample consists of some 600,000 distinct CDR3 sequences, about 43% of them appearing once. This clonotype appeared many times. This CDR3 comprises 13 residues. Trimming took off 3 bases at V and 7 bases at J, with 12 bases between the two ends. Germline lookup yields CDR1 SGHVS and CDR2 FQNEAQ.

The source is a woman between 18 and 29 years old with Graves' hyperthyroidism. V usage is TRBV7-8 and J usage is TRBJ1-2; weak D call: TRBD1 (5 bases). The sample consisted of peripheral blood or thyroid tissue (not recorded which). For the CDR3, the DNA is TGTGCCAGCAGCTTTGGGGGTTCGGCTGGCTACACCTTC. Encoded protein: CASSFGGSAGYTF.